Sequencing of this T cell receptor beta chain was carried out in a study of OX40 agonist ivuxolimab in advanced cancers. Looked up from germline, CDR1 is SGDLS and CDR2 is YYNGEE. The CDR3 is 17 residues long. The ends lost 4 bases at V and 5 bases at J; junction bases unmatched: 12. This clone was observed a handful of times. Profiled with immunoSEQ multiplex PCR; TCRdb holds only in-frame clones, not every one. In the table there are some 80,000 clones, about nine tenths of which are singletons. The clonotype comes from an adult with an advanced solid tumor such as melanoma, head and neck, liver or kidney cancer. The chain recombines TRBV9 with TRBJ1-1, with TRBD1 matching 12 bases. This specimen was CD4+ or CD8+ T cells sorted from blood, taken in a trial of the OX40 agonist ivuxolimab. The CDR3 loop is CASSPGDRGLSRTEAFF. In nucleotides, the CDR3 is TGTGCCAGCAGCCCGGGGGACAGGGGGCTTAGTCGGACTGAAGCTTTCTTT. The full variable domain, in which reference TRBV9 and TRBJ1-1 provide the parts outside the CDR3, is DSGVTQTPKHLITATGQRVTLRCSPRSGDLSVYWYQQSLDQGLQFLIQYYNGEERAKGNILERFSAQQFPDLHSELNLSSLELGDSALYFCASSPGDRGLSRTEAFFGQGTRLTVV.